This T cell receptor beta chain was sequenced in a study of blood T cell repertoires in COVID-19 (TCRdb year 2020). Describing the broader study: Collaborator samples came from the United States, Italy and Spain and covered acute and convalescent phases of COVID-19. A de-identified subject ID, COVID-19 status, age in years and sex were almost always included in the sample metadata. HLA class I and class II types, where available, came from metadata supplied by the sample provider rather than from assay-based typing. A freely available public database, intended as a resource for researchers studying the immune response to SARS-CoV-2, is where the repertoires were released. The material from the prospective study consisted of cDNA or gDNA derived from T cells, B-cell-depleted T cells, or PBMCs. The dataset comprised deeply sampled blood TCRbeta repertoires from subjects exposed to, actively infected with, or recovered from COVID-19. The samples were drawn from the first 160 participants of the ongoing ImmuneRACE study and from roughly 1,300 subjects provided by 6 global collaborators. What the work shows at the level of the full study, not this receptor alone: The amount of clinical and demographic metadata varied by source and participant and was provided uncurated.

Comment on this clone: Its antigen has not been determined. Base qualities are missing; no much larger clone stands one base away.

CDR1 and CDR2 (MNHEY, SMNVEV) derive from the germline V gene (reference sequence). V ends up 4 bases short and J 4 bases short, with an unmatched junction base count of 3. Spanning cysteine to phenylalanine, the CDR3 consists of 15 amino acids. Here the CDR3 DNA is all that survives: 45 bases in frame from base 1. TCRbeta CDR3 regions were amplified from genomic DNA by means of the immunoSEQ Assay, a bias-controlled multiplex PCR. From the authors' description of their analysis: The number of nucleated cells in each sample was estimated from the amplification of reference gene primers within the assay. To quantify the absolute abundance of each unique TCRbeta CDR3 rearrangement, sequence reads were collapsed and filtered. For each sample, productive Simpson clonality was calculated by taking the square root of Simpson's diversity index across productive rearrangements. Held by TCRdb, this immuneACCESS table contains in-frame sequences only and omits some clones. Under half of the omission traces to an unresolved V gene where checked; the cause of the rest is unknown. From that table come the V and J calls and clone size; the DNA was used to work out D and trimming. The sample table lists 490,000 or so clones, roughly nine tenths of them with a count of one. 6.5% to 8.5% of the sample is in the top ten clones.

In the prospective study, participants were about 18 to 95 years old, resided in fewer than 25 geographic areas of the United States, and were enrolled through a virtual design. Cohort assignment in the prospective study relied on participant-reported clinical history from a screening survey and a study questionnaire. ImmuneRACE Cohort 3 recovered participants were defined by two consecutive negative NP/OP PCR tests, healthcare professional clearance, or symptom resolution. Each participant in the prospective study had whole blood, serum and a nasopharyngeal or oropharyngeal swab collected by mobile phlebotomists. Prospective study participants could optionally give additional blood draws and questionnaires over an approximately 2-month period. Prospective study blood samples were shipped either frozen or at room temperature before DNA extraction.

Sequenced material: PBMCs or T cells enriched from blood (not recorded which). This clonotype originated in a woman aged 55-69 years who had recovered from COVID-19. Recombination linked TRBV27 to TRBJ2-1, and TRBD2 matches 11 of the central bases. The CDR3 here reads CASSSGTSGYNEQFF. The nucleotides read TGTGCCAGCAGTTCCGGGACTAGCGGATACAATGAGCAGTTCTTC.